The rows below give T cell receptor beta chains drawn from one sample of a study of blood T cell repertoires in COVID-19. Here immunoSEQ multiplex PCR was the method, and the copy in TCRdb shows in-frame clones only, minus some. The sample records over 200,000 clones, about nine tenths being singletons. The sequenced material came from peripheral blood. These receptors all stem from a young man with COVID-19, enrolled during active disease. CDR3s include the opening cysteine and the closing phenylalanine or tryptophan. The D gene is left open where the match is weak. Expanded clones are given a class, and other clones once, few, many or no size at all.

len	v_gene	j_gene	d_gene	abundance	CDR3aa	CDR3nt
19	TRBV19	TRBJ2-2	TRBD1	.	CASSARQGVSSYLAGELFF	TGTGCCAGTAGTGCACGACAGGGGGTATCCTCTTACCTCGCCGGGGAGCTGTTTTTT
16	TRBV18	TRBJ1-1	.	.	CASSPPGQGWNTEAFF	TGTGCCAGCTCACCACCGGGGCAGGGCTGGAACACTGAAGCTTTCTTT
17	TRBV29-1	TRBJ2-1	TRBD1	few	CSVLMFLTGSPYNEQFF	TGCAGCGTTCTTATGTTCCTGACAGGGTCCCCCTACAATGAGCAGTTCTTC
15	TRBV6-2/TRBV6-3	TRBJ1-5	TRBD1	.	CASSRQGTGNQPQHF	TGTGCCAGCAGTAGACAGGGGACGGGCAATCAGCCCCAGCATTTT
19	TRBV11-2	TRBJ2-1	.	.	CASSLEPRQAVSSYNEQFF	TGTGCCAGCAGCTTAGAACCCCGACAGGCAGTAAGCTCCTACAATGAGCAGTTCTTC
13	TRBV2	TRBJ2-7	.	once	CATQEELIYEQYF	TGTGCCACGCAAGAAGAGCTCATTTACGAGCAGTACTTC
13	TRBV7-6	TRBJ1-1	.	.	CASSPDWGGGAFF	TGTGCCAGCAGCCCCGACTGGGGAGGGGGGGCTTTCTTT
13	TRBV12-3/TRBV12-4	TRBJ2-4	.	.	CASSLEGWNIQYF	TGTGCCAGCAGTTTAGAGGGGTGGAACATTCAGTACTTC
17	TRBV24-1	TRBJ2-3	TRBD1	.	CATSDPRTGSGTDTQYF	TGTGCCACCAGTGACCCCCGGACAGGTTCGGGCACAGATACGCAGTATTTT
13	TRBV6-5	TRBJ1-1	.	.	CASSYRDTGGFFF	TGTGCCAGCAGTTACAGGGACACCGGTGGATTTTTCTTT
9	TRBV5-3	TRBJ2-7	.	.	CASPYEQYF	TGTGCTTCTCCCTACGAGCAGTACTTC
13	TRBV7-3	TRBJ2-7	TRBD1	.	CASSWTGGNEQYF	TGTGCCAGCAGCTGGACAGGGGGCAACGAGCAGTACTTC
15	TRBV18	TRBJ1-1	.	.	CASSGQNQGYTEAFF	TGTGCCAGCTCAGGCCAAAACCAGGGGTACACTGAAGCTTTCTTT
15	TRBV4-3	TRBJ1-5	.	.	CASSRKHRDGQPQHF	TGCGCCAGCAGCCGGAAACACAGGGACGGACAGCCCCAGCATTTT
14	TRBV9	TRBJ1-5	.	.	CASSVAPGGQPQHF	TGTGCCAGCAGCGTAGCTCCCGGGGGTCAGCCCCAGCATTTT
17	TRBV5-1	TRBJ1-1	.	.	CASRLGGIRGHGTEAFF	TGCGCCAGCAGACTGGGGGGTATCCGGGGTCATGGCACTGAAGCTTTCTTT
14	TRBV5-1	TRBJ2-7	.	.	CASSLEGTYYEQYF	TGCGCCAGCAGCTTGGAAGGGACATACTACGAGCAGTACTTC
15	TRBV6-2/TRBV6-3	TRBJ2-7	.	.	CASSYSAVQAYEQYF	TGTGCCAGCAGTTACTCGGCGGTACAGGCCTACGAGCAGTACTTC
16	TRBV25-1	TRBJ2-6	TRBD2	.	CASSDLRGAGANVLTF	TGTGCCAGCAGTGATCTTCGGGGGGCTGGGGCCAACGTCCTGACTTTC
16	TRBV19	TRBJ2-7	TRBD1	.	CASSKIMGQGYNEQYF	TGTGCCAGTAGTAAAATTATGGGACAGGGTTATAACGAGCAGTACTTC
10	TRBV6-6	TRBJ1-1	.	few	CASSRGGAFF	TGTGCCAGCAGCCGCGGTGGAGCTTTCTTT
15	TRBV19	TRBJ1-3	.	.	CASSIGGTPGNTIYF	TGTGCCAGTAGTATCGGAGGGACTCCTGGAAACACCATATATTTT
13	TRBV3-1/TRBV3-2	TRBJ1-2	TRBD1	.	CASSPWDSYGYTF	TGTGCCAGCAGCCCGTGGGACAGCTATGGCTACACCTTC
14	TRBV2	TRBJ2-1	TRBD1	.	CASRPGTAVGEQFF	TGTGCCAGCAGGCCCGGGACAGCCGTAGGGGAGCAGTTCTTC
15	TRBV30	TRBJ1-1	.	.	CAWSRGRAAVTEAFF	TGTGCCTGGAGTAGGGGCAGGGCGGCGGTCACTGAAGCTTTCTTT
16	TRBV5-1	TRBJ2-1	TRBD1	.	CASSLRGTGSYNEQFF	TGCGCCAGCAGCTTGCGCGGGACAGGAAGCTACAATGAGCAGTTCTTC
14	TRBV27	TRBJ2-3	TRBD2	few	CASTPGLAGDTQYF	TGTGCCAGCACTCCGGGGCTAGCGGGAGATACGCAGTATTTT
15	TRBV23-1	TRBJ1-1	TRBD1	.	CASRRVGQVNTEAFF	TGCGCCAGCAGGAGGGTGGGACAGGTGAACACTGAAGCTTTCTTT
13	TRBV18	TRBJ1-2	.	once	CASSPPYRDGYTF	TGTGCCAGCTCACCACCGTACAGGGATGGCTACACCTTC
16	TRBV5-6	TRBJ2-2	TRBD1	.	CASSLAGQGYTGELFF	TGTGCCAGCAGCTTGGCGGGACAGGGATACACCGGGGAGCTGTTTTTT
10	TRBV2	TRBJ2-7	.	.	CASTPGEQYF	TGTGCCAGCACCCCAGGCGAGCAGTACTTC
15	TRBV9	TRBJ2-7	TRBD2	.	CASSVLAGNSYEQYF	TGTGCCAGCAGCGTTCTAGCGGGAAACTCCTACGAGCAGTACTTC
14	TRBV24-1	TRBJ2-1	.	once	CATSDFGGADEQFF	TGTGCCACCAGTGATTTCGGGGGAGCCGATGAGCAGTTCTTC
16	TRBV18	TRBJ1-2	TRBD1	.	CASSWTGAGENGGYTF	TGTGCCAGCTCCTGGACAGGGGCCGGCGAAAATGGTGGCTACACCTTC
19	TRBV5-6	TRBJ2-3	.	.	CASSLGFGRSTRSTDTQYF	TGTGCCAGCAGCTTGGGGTTTGGGCGGTCGACTAGAAGCACAGATACGCAGTATTTT
20	TRBV6-4	TRBJ1-2	.	once	CASSDFEVAPFRVTNYGYTF	TGTGCCAGCAGTGACTTCGAAGTCGCCCCCTTCAGGGTAACTAACTATGGCTACACCTTC
15	TRBV5-4	TRBJ1-5	TRBD1	few	CASSFDRGKVQPQHF	TGTGCCAGCAGCTTCGACAGGGGAAAGGTTCAGCCCCAGCATTTT
14	TRBV19	TRBJ1-2	.	.	CASNVGGETYGYTF	TGTGCCAGTAACGTTGGGGGCGAAACCTATGGCTACACCTTC
14	TRBV27	TRBJ1-4	.	.	CASRRTGSVEKLFF	TGTGCCAGCAGACGGACCGGGAGTGTTGAAAAACTGTTTTTT
14	TRBV28	TRBJ1-2	TRBD1	.	CASSSLQGSSGYTF	TGTGCCAGCAGTTCCTTACAGGGGTCTAGTGGCTACACCTTC
12	TRBV19	TRBJ1-1	.	.	CATNNRDTEAFF	TGTGCCACAAATAACAGAGACACTGAAGCTTTCTTT
13	TRBV29-1	TRBJ1-6	TRBD1	.	CSVALDRDSPLHF	TGCAGCGTTGCCCTGGACAGGGACTCACCCCTCCACTTT
13	TRBV12-3/TRBV12-4	TRBJ1-2	.	.	CASSFYEQNGYTF	TGTGCCAGCAGTTTTTACGAACAGAATGGCTACACCTTC
15	TRBV13	TRBJ1-6	.	.	CASSSSGTTDSPLHF	TGTGCCAGCAGCTCCTCCGGGACAACGGATTCACCCCTCCACTTT
15	TRBV3-1/TRBV3-2	TRBJ1-2	TRBD1	.	CASSRRDRGHYGYTF	TGTGCCAGCAGCCGACGGGACAGGGGGCACTATGGCTACACCTTC
14	TRBV5-4	TRBJ2-3	TRBD2	.	CASSPLAGTDTQYF	TGTGCCAGCAGCCCACTAGCGGGGACAGATACGCAGTATTTT
16	TRBV3-1/TRBV3-2	TRBJ2-7	.	.	CASSQFRTAPRNEQYF	TGTGCCAGCAGCCAGTTTAGGACAGCCCCTCGGAACGAGCAGTACTTC
15	TRBV14	TRBJ2-7	TRBD2	.	CASSQWLAGSYEQYF	TGTGCCAGCAGCCAGTGGCTAGCGGGCTCCTACGAGCAGTACTTC
18	TRBV24-1	TRBJ2-7	TRBD2	.	CATSDSGLAGGPTYEQYF	TGTGCCACCAGTGACTCGGGACTAGCGGGGGGCCCAACCTACGAGCAGTACTTC
13	TRBV13	TRBJ2-2	.	.	CASSALEGGELFF	TGTGCCAGCAGCGCCTTGGAGGGCGGGGAGCTGTTTTTT
15	TRBV5-1	TRBJ2-2	TRBD2	once	CASSYSGANTGELFF	TGCGCCAGCAGCTATAGCGGGGCGAACACCGGGGAGCTGTTTTTT
14	TRBV18	TRBJ1-5	.	once	CASSPLYSNQPQHF	TGTGCCAGCTCACCCCTGTATAGCAATCAGCCCCAGCATTTT
11	TRBV19	TRBJ1-2	.	.	CATGEGRGYTF	TGTGCCACCGGGGAGGGTCGCGGCTACACCTTC
17	TRBV11-2	TRBJ2-3	TRBD2	.	CASSLSSGGGFTDTQYF	TGTGCCAGCAGCTTGTCTAGCGGGGGAGGTTTCACAGATACGCAGTATTTT
16	TRBV5-1	TRBJ2-1	TRBD1	.	CASSFARTGGGDEQFF	TGCGCCAGCAGCTTCGCCAGGACAGGGGGAGGGGATGAGCAGTTCTTC